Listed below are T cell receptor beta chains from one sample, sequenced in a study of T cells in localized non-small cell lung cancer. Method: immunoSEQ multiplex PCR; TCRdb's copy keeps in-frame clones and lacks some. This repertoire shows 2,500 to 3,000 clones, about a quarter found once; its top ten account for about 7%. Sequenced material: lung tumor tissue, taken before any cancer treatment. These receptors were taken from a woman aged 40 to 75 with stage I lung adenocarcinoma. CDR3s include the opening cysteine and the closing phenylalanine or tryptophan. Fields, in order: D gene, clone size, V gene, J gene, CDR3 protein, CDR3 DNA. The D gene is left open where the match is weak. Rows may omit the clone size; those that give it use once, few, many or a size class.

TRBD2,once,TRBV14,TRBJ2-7,CASSQQGLAQYF,TGTGCCAGCAGCCAACAAGGACTAGCTCAGTACTTC
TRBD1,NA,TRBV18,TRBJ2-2,CASSSPDRAPGELFF,TGTGCCAGCTCATCCCCGGACAGGGCCCCCGGGGAGCTGTTTTTT
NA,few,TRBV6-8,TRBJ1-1,CASSSRVLTEAFF,TGTGCCAGCAGTTCCAGGGTACTCACTGAAGCTTTCTTT
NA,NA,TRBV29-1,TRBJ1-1,CSVESQRKVNTEAFF,TGCAGCGTTGAATCGCAACGGAAGGTGAACACTGAAGCTTTCTTT
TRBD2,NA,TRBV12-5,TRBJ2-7,CASRMGLAGAYEQYF,TGTGCTAGTCGAATGGGACTAGCGGGGGCCTACGAGCAGTACTTC
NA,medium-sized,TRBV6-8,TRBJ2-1,CASSRNGDNEQFF,TGTGCCAGCAGTAGAAACGGGGACAATGAGCAGTTCTTC
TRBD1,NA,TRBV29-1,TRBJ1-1,CSVEDRGRTEAFF,TGCAGCGTTGAAGACAGGGGGAGAACTGAAGCTTTCTTT
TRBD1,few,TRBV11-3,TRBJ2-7,CASSSQQGVAEQYF,TGTGCCAGCAGCTCCCAACAGGGGGTAGCCGAGCAGTACTTC
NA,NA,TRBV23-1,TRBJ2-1,CASSPHLSDNEQFF,TGCGCCAGCAGTCCCCACCTGAGCGACAATGAGCAGTTCTTC
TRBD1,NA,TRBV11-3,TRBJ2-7,CASSKGQFGDYEQYF,TGTGCCAGCAGTAAGGGACAGTTTGGGGACTACGAGCAGTACTTC
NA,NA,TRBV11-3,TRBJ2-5,CASSLLLGGQETQYF,TGTGCCAGCAGCTTGTTGTTAGGAGGGCAAGAGACCCAGTACTTC
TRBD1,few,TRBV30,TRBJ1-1,CAWNRGGSTEAFF,TGTGCCTGGAACAGGGGAGGGAGCACTGAAGCTTTCTTT
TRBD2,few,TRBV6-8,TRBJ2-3,CASSSELAGGTDTQYF,TGTGCCAGCAGTTCCGAGCTAGCGGGGGGGACAGATACGCAGTATTTT
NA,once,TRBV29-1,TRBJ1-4,CSVTDGATNEKLFF,TGCAGCGTTACGGACGGTGCAACTAATGAAAAACTGTTTTTT
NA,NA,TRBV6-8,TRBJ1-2,CASRYDVNYGYTF,TGTGCCAGCAGATACGACGTTAACTATGGCTACACCTTC
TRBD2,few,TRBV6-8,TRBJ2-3,CASSSRLARGGDTQYF,TGTGCCAGCAGTTCCCGACTAGCGAGGGGGGGGGATACGCAGTATTTT
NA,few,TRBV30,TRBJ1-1,CAWSSMGRGNTEAFF,TGTGCCTGGAGTTCAATGGGACGGGGGAACACTGAAGCTTTCTTT
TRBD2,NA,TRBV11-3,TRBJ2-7,CASSPQLAGVNEQYF,TGTGCCAGCAGCCCCCAGCTAGCGGGAGTAAACGAGCAGTACTTC
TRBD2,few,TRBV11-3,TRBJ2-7,CASSPRLAGPRDYEQYF,TGTGCCAGCAGCCCCCGACTAGCGGGTCCTAGGGACTACGAGCAGTACTTC
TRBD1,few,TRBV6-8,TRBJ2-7,CASSDAGTGVPYEQYF,TGTGCCAGCAGTGACGCCGGGACAGGGGTTCCCTACGAGCAGTACTTC
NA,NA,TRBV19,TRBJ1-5,CASTRGNNQPQHF,TGTGCCAGTACACGCGGGAATAATCAGCCCCAGCATTTT
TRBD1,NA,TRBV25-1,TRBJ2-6,CASSDSRKGAAGANVLTF,TGTGCCAGCAGTGATTCCAGAAAGGGGGCGGCCGGGGCCAACGTCCTGACTTTC
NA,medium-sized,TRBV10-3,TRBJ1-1,CAISEPTLGGTEAFF,TGTGCCATCAGTGAGCCAACGCTGGGAGGTACTGAAGCTTTCTTT
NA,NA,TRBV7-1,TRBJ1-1,CASSPTGNTEAFF,TGTGCCAGCAGCCCTACAGGGAACACTGAAGCTTTCTTT
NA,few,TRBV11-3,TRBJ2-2,CASSLQGVNGELFF,TGTGCCAGCAGCTTACAAGGGGTCAACGGGGAGCTGTTTTTT
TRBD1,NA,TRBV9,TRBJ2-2,CASKQGADTGELFF,TGTGCCAGCAAGCAGGGGGCGGACACCGGGGAGCTGTTTTTT
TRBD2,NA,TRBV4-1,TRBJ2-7,CASSQEWPGGGAYEQYF,TGCGCCAGCAGCCAAGAATGGCCGGGGGGAGGGGCCTACGAGCAGTACTTC
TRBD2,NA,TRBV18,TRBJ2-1,CASSPTGTKLYNEQFF,TGTGCCAGCTCACCGACCGGGACTAAACTCTACAATGAGCAGTTCTTC
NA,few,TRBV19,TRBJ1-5,CASNRGEGNQPQHF,TGTGCCAGTAATAGGGGCGAGGGCAATCAGCCCCAGCATTTT
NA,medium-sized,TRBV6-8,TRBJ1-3,CASRENGGNTIYF,TGTGCCAGCAGGGAGAATGGAGGAAACACCATATATTTT
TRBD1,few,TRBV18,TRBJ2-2,CASSPTGTGNTGELFF,TGTGCCAGCTCACCTACCGGGACAGGGAACACCGGGGAGCTGTTTTTT
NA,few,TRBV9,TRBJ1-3,CASSVGRGPGNTIYF,TGTGCCAGCAGCGTAGGCCGGGGGCCCGGAAACACCATATATTTT
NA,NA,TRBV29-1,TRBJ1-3,CSVEESSGNTIYF,TGCAGCGTTGAAGAATCCTCTGGAAACACCATATATTTT
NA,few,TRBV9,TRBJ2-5,CASSVETSQETQYF,TGTGCCAGCAGCGTAGAAACCTCCCAAGAGACCCAGTACTTC
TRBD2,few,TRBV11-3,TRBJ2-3,CASSRTSGTQRPSTDTQYF,TGTGCCAGCAGCCGGACAAGCGGGACCCAACGTCCTAGCACAGATACGCAGTATTTT
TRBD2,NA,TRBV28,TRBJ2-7,CASSPGSGGSYEQYF,TGTGCCAGCAGCCCGGGGAGCGGGGGATCCTACGAGCAGTACTTC
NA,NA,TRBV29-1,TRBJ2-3,CSVELLADTQYF,TGCAGCGTTGAACTCCTCGCAGATACGCAGTATTTT
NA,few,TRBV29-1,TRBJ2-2,CSVVQQPTGELFF,TGCAGCGTTGTACAACAGCCCACCGGGGAGCTGTTTTTT
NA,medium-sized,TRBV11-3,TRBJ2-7,CASSLGRIGTYEQYF,TGTGCCAGCAGCTTAGGACGAATAGGGACCTACGAGCAGTACTTC
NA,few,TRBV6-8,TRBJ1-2,CASSYSSGWGYTF,TGTGCCAGCAGTTACTCGAGCGGCTGGGGCTACACCTTC
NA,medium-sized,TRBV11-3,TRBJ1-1,CASSLGPENTEAFF,TGTGCCAGCAGCTTAGGGCCGGAGAACACTGAAGCTTTCTTT
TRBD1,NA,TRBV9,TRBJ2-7,CASSSGQGRGEQYF,TGTGCCAGCAGCTCTGGACAGGGGAGAGGCGAGCAGTACTTC
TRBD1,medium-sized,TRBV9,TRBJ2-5,CATSSGDRVVRETQYF,TGTGCCACCAGCAGTGGGGACAGGGTAGTCCGAGAGACCCAGTACTTC
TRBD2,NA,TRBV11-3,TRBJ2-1,CASSQVAGGNEQFF,TGTGCCAGCAGCCAGGTAGCGGGAGGCAATGAGCAGTTCTTC
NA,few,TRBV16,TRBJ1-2,CASSQGRNGYTF,TGTGCCAGCAGCCAAGGCCGAAACGGCTACACCTTC
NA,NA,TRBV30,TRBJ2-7,CAWSVTSTGQYF,TGTGCCTGGAGTGTAACTAGTACAGGGCAGTACTTC
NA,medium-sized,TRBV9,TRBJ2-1,CASSVEWRAAYNEQFF,TGTGCCAGCAGCGTAGAATGGCGGGCCGCCTACAATGAGCAGTTCTTC
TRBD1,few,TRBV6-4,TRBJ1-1,CAISEDRGAFF,TGTGCCATCAGTGAAGACAGGGGTGCTTTCTTT
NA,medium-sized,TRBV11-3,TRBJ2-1,CASSSFLRGKNEQFF,TGTGCCAGCAGCTCTTTTCTTCGGGGGAAAAATGAGCAGTTCTTC
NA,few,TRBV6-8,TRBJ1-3,CASSYGGTGNTIYF,TGTGCCAGCAGTTACGGGGGGACCGGAAACACCATATATTTT
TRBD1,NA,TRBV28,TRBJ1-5,CASSQDRAAQHF,TGTGCCAGCAGCCAGGACAGGGCGGCCCAGCATTTT
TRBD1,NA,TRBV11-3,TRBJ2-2,CASSRQGNTGELFF,TGTGCTAGCAGCCGACAGGGGAACACCGGGGAGCTGTTTTTT
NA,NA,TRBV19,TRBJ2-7,CASSSTRGNFYEQYF,TGTGCCAGTAGTTCCACCCGAGGTAACTTCTACGAGCAGTACTTC
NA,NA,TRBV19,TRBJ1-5,CASSISSREPQHF,TGTGCCAGTAGTATTTCCTCCCGGGAGCCCCAGCATTTT
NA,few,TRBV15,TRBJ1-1,CATSRGTVNTEAFF,TGTGCCACCAGCAGAGGGACAGTCAACACTGAAGCTTTCTTT
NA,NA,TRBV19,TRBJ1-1,CASIMGTEAFF,TGTGCCAGTATTATGGGCACTGAAGCTTTCTTT
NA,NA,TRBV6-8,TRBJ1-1,CASSVGGPTEAFF,TGTGCCAGCAGTGTCGGGGGGCCCACTGAAGCTTTCTTT
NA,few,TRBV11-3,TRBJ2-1,CASSPPRAYNEQFF,TGTGCCAGCAGCCCCCCCAGGGCCTACAATGAGCAGTTCTTC
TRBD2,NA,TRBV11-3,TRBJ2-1,CASSRTSGSGDEQFF,TGTGCCAGCAGCCGGACTAGCGGGAGCGGCGATGAGCAGTTCTTC
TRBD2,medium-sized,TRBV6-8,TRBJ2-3,CASSFGASGYTDTQYF,TGTGCCAGCAGTTTTGGGGCTAGCGGTTACACAGATACGCAGTATTTT